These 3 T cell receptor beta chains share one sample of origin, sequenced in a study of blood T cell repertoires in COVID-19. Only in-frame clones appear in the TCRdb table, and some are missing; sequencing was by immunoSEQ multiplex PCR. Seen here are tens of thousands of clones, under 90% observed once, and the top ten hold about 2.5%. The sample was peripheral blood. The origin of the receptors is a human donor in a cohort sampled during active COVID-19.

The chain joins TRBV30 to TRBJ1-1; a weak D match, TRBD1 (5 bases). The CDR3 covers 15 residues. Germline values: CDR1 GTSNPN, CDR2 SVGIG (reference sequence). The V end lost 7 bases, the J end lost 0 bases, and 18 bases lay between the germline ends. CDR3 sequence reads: CAFGATLSMNTEAFF. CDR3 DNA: TGTGCCTTTGGGGCGACACTCTCTATGAACACTGAAGCTTTCTTT.

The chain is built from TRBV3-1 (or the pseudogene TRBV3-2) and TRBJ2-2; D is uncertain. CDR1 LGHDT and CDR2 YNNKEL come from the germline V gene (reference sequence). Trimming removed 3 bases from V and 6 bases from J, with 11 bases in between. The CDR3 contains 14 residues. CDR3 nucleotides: TGTGCCAGCAGCCAGGTCGTCAGGCCCGGGGAGCTGTTTTTT. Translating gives CASSQVVRPGELFF.

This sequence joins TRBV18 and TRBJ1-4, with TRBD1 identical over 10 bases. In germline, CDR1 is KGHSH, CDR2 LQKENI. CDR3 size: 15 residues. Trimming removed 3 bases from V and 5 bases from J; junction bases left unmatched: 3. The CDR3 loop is CASSPTGGANEKLFF. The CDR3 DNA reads TGTGCCAGCTCACCGACAGGGGGCGCAAATGAAAAACTGTTTTTT. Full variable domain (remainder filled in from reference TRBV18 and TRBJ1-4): NAGVMQNPRHLVRRRGQEARLRCSPMKGHSHVYWYRQLPEEGLKFMVYLQKENIIDESGMPKERFSAEFPKEGPSILRIQQVVRGDSAAYFCASSPTGGANEKLFFGSGTQLSVL.